This T cell receptor beta chain came from a study of shared clonotypes between healthy human individuals. Produced via immunoSEQ multiplex PCR; TCRdb's table is partial and in-frame only. The sample has 2 million or so clones; 85% to 95% are singletons. Naive CD8 cells lacked CD45RO, underwent positive selection for CCR7 and left out terminally differentiated effector memory CD45RA+ cells. Trimming removed 6 bases from V and 5 bases from J; junction bases left unmatched: 4. CDR1 is LNHNV, CDR2 YYDKDF, per germline (reference sequence). This CDR3 is 14 amino acids long. The chain recombines TRBV15 with TRBJ1-4; 9 nucleotides match TRBD1. The sequenced sample consisted of naive CD8+ T cells sorted from blood. This clonotype originated in a man aged 18-30 years in good health. CDR3 in amino acids: CATRTGGENEKLFF. For the CDR3, the DNA is TGTGCCACCAGGACAGGGGGGGAGAATGAAAAACTGTTTTTT.